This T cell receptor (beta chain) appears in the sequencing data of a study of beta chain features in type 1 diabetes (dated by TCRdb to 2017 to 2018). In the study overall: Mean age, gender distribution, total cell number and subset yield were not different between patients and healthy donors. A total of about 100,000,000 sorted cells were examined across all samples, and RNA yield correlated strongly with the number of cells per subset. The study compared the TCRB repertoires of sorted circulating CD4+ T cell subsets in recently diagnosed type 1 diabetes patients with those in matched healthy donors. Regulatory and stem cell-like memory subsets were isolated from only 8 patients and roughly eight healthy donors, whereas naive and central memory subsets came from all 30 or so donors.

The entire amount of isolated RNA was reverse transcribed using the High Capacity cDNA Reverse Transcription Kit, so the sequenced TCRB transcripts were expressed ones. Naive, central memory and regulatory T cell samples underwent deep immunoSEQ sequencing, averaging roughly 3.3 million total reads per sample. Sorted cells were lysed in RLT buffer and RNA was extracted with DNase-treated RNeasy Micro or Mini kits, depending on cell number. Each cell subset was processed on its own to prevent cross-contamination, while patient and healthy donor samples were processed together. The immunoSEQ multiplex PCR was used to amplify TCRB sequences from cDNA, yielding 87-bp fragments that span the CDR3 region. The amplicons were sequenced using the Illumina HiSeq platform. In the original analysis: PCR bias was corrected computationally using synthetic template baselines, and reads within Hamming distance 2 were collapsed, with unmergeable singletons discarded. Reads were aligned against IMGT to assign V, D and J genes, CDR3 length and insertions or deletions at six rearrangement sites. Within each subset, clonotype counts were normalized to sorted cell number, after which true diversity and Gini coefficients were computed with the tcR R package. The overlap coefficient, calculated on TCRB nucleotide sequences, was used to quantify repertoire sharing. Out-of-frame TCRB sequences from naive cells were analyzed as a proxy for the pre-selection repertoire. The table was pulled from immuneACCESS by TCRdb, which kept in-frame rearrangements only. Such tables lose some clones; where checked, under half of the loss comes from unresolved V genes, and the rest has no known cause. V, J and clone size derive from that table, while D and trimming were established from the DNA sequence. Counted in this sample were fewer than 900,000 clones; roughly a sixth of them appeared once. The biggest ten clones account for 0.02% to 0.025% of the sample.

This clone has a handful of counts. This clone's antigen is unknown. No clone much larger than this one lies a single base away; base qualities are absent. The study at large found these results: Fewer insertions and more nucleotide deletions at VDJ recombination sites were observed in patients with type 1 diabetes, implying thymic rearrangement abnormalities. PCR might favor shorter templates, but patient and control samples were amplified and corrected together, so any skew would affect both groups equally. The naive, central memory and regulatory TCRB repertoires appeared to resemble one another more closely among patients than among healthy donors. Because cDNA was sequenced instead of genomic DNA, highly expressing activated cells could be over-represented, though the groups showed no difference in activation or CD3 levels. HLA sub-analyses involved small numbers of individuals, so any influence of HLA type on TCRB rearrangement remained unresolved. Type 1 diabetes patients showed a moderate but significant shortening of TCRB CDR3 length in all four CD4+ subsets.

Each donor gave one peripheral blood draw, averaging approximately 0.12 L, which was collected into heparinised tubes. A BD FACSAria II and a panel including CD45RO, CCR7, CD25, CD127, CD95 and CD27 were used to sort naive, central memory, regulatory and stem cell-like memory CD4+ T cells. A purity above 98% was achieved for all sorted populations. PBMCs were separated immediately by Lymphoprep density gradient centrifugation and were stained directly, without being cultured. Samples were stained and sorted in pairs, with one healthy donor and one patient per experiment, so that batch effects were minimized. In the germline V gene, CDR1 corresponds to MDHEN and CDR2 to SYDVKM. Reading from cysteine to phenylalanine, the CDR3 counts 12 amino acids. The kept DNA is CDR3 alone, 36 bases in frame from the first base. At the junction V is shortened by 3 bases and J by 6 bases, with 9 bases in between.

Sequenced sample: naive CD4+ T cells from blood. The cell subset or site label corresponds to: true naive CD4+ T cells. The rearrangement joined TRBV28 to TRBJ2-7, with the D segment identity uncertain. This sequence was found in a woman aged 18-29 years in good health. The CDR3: CASSFTLFEQYF. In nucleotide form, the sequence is TGTGCCAGCAGTTTTACCCTTTTCGAGCAGTACTTC.